Following are 25 T cell receptor beta chains from one sample sequenced in a study of post-analysis software for immune sequencing data. Researchers reported that TCR beta cDNA libraries carried unique molecular identifiers. From the PCR reads, TCRdb called clonotypes with MiXCR, one entry per CDR3 protein. This sample has hundreds of thousands of distinct CDR3 sequences, with 55% to 70% found just once. Findings and limits, study-wide: The five TRBV segments detected at higher frequency in patients than in controls included TRBV5-6, TRBV5-1 and TRBV20-1.

Antigen specificity for these receptors is unknown. The sample taken for sequencing was blood. These receptors came from a girl aged 2-15 years with multiple sclerosis.

This chain uses TRBV25-1 with TRBJ1-5; TRBD1 might be the D (5 bases). The CDR3 covers 17 residues. V lost 2 bases and J 5 bases, leaving 19 bases between the germline ends. Germline CDR1 MGHDK, CDR2 SYGVNS. CDR3 DNA sequence: TGTGCCAGCAGTGAAATGAGGGGCACCAATATTGATCAGCCCCAGCATTTT. This translates into CASSEMRGTNIDQPQHF.

This clonotype was detected a few times. CDR3 nucleotides: TGCAGTGCTAGAGAGGGGGTGGGCAGGGGAACAGATACGCAGTATTTT. This sequence encodes CSAREGVGRGTDTQYF. The gene calls are TRBV20-1 and TRBJ2-3; D perhaps matches TRBD1 (6 bases). The V end was cut by 0 bases, the J end by 3 bases, with 16 bases between. The CDR3 has 16 residues. The V gene's germline CDR1 is DFQATT and CDR2 SNEGSKA (reference sequence).

The chain employs TRBV3-1 and TRBJ2-1; 13 bases line up with TRBD2. Germline CDR1 LGHDT, CDR2 YNNKEL (reference sequence). Trimming cost V 4 bases and J 6 bases; bases outside gene matches: 6. This CDR3 has 16 residues. CDR3 sequence: CASSPQLAGGANEQFF. CDR3 DNA: TGTGCCAGCAGCCCACAACTAGCGGGAGGGGCCAATGAGCAGTTCTTC.

The rearrangement links TRBV20-1 to TRBJ1-2, with 9 nucleotides matching TRBD1. V lost 3 bases, J lost 4 bases, and 15 bases stayed unmatched. Germline V gives CDR1 DFQATT, CDR2 SNEGSKA (reference sequence). The CDR3 loop spans 17 amino acids. CDR3 DNA: TGCAGTGCTAGGGGTTGGGGACAGGGCCCTTCGGGCTATGGCTACACCTTC. This gives the protein CSARGWGQGPSGYGYTF.

In its sample, this clonotype was seen a few times. J is TRBJ2-5 and V is TRBV27; TRBD2 matches at 8 bases. Per germline, CDR1 MNHEY and CDR2 SMNVEV (reference sequence). This CDR3 region has 14 residues. Trimming cost V 3 bases and J 5 bases; bases outside gene matches: 5. The CDR3 reads CASSLTSAGETQYF. CDR3 sequence (DNA): TGTGCCAGCAGTTTGACTAGCGCGGGGGAGACCCAGTACTTC.

The chain carries TRBV7-9 and TRBJ2-1, with a weak D call TRBD1 (6 bases). Per the germline V gene, CDR1 is SEHNR and CDR2 is FQNEAQ (reference sequence). The CDR3 is 14 amino acids. V was clipped by 7 bases and J by 4 bases, with 14 bases between them. The CDR3 protein is CASTGTSFYNEQFF. For the CDR3, the DNA is TGTGCCAGCACCGGGACAAGTTTTTACAATGAGCAGTTCTTC.

This chain links TRBV12-3 or TRBV12-4 with TRBJ1-2; TRBD1 agrees at 7 bases. The CDR3 has 14 residues. J was trimmed by 4 bases and V by 7 bases; bases with no gene match: 9. The CDR3 nucleotides read TGTGCCAGCACCCTCGGACAGGAAATCTATGGCTACACCTTC. Translating it yields CASTLGQEIYGYTF.

This chain links TRBV4-3 with TRBJ1-2; D unresolved. The length of the CDR3 is 13 residues. Germline-derived CDR1 and CDR2 are LGHNA and YSLEER. Trimming shortened V by 3 bases and J by 10 bases, and 15 bases separated the two germline ends. Here the CDR3 DNA reads TGCGCCAGCAGCCAGGGGATGAGGCTTGACTACACCTTC. Its protein is CASSQGMRLDYTF.

The CDR3 nucleotides are TGTGCCAGCAGCCCTTGGGACAGCGAGAGCTCCTACGAGCAGTACTTC. Translation: CASSPWDSESSYEQYF. The chain is built from TRBV7-6 and TRBJ2-7, with TRBD1 identical over 7 bases. Germline values: CDR1 SGHVS, CDR2 FNYEAQ. This CDR3 comprises 16 residues. J was trimmed by 0 bases and V by 5 bases; bases with no gene match: 10.

This clonotype was detected only a few times. The genes are TRBV12-3 or TRBV12-4 and TRBJ2-3; D is perhaps TRBD2 (5 bases). CDR3 length: 16 residues. V gave up 5 bases and J gave up 3 bases, with 18 bases separating them. CDR3 nucleotide sequence: TGTGCCAGCAGTCCCCGGGGAGAGCTAGAAACAGATACGCAGTATTTT. It yields the protein CASSPRGELETDTQYF.

This clonotype was recorded once. The chain couples TRBV6-1 to TRBJ2-1; maybe TRBD1 (6 bases). Germline assignment: CDR1 MNHNS and CDR2 SASEGT. Trimming pared 7 bases from V and 3 bases from J, leaving 16 bases between. This CDR3 spans 15 amino acids. This chain's CDR3 is CASTLRDKNYNEQFF. The CDR3 region has the DNA TGTGCCAGCACCCTCCGGGACAAGAACTACAATGAGCAGTTCTTC.

The V call is TRBV25-1, the J call TRBJ1-3; 7 bases fit TRBD1. The junction had 15 bases not matched to a gene; V was cut back by 2 bases and J by 5 bases. CDR3 length equals 18 residues. Germline loops: CDR1 MGHDK, CDR2 SYGVNS. CDR3 protein: CASSENRSKPGQRNTIYF. In DNA form, the CDR3 reads TGTGCCAGCAGTGAAAACCGAAGTAAACCGGGACAGCGAAACACCATATATTTT.

Here the CDR3 reads CSARALDSSYEQYF. As DNA, the CDR3 is TGCAGTGCTAGAGCCCTAGACAGCAGTTACGAGCAGTACTTC. The V call is TRBV20-1, the J call TRBJ2-7; the D gene is possibly TRBD1 (5 bases). CDR3 length equals 14 residues. Germline values: CDR1 DFQATT, CDR2 SNEGSKA (reference sequence). The ends were cut back, 1 base at V and 4 bases at J, with 14 bases in the middle.

A few counts support this clonotype. The chain couples TRBV15 to TRBJ2-1, with D perhaps TRBD2 (6 bases). Germline CDR1 reads LNHNV; CDR2 reads YYDKDF (reference sequence). The V end lost 1 base, the J end lost 1 base, and 11 bases lay between the germline ends. The CDR3 spans 16 residues. CDR3 coding DNA: TGTGCCACCAGCAGAGCCAGGGAGGTGTCCTACAATGAGCAGTTCTTC. Amino acids: CATSRAREVSYNEQFF.

This rearrangement joins TRBV9 to TRBJ1-1; 8 nucleotides line up with TRBD1. The CDR3 has 12 residues. Losses at the gene ends were 3 bases for V and 10 bases for J; bases not matched to a gene: 5. Germline V gene lookup returns CDR1 SGDLS and CDR2 YYNGEE. Written as DNA, the CDR3 is TGTGCCAGCAGCGAGGGGACAGGTCGAGCTTTCTTT. The encoded protein is CASSEGTGRAFF.

The chain uses TRBV20-1 and TRBJ2-1; 7 nucleotides match TRBD2. CDR1 is DFQATT, CDR2 SNEGSKA, per germline (reference sequence). V gave up 3 bases and J gave up 0 bases; unmatched junction bases: 2. The CDR3 has 14 residues. The CDR3 loop reads CSARRGGSYNEQFF. The CDR3, as DNA: TGCAGTGCTAGGCGCGGGGGCTCCTACAATGAGCAGTTCTTC.

This clonotype was counted between two and nine times. A read error may explain this, as a much larger clone is one base away. V usage is TRBV6-2 or TRBV6-3 and J usage is TRBJ2-1, with 10 bases lining up with TRBD2. Germline CDR1 is MNHEY and CDR2 is SVGEGT. This CDR3 contains 17 residues. DNA of the CDR3: TGTGCCGGCAGTTACTCGCCTAGCGGGGGCCTCTACAATGAGCAGTTCTTC. This sequence encodes CAGSYSPSGGLYNEQFF.

V is TRBV7-9 and J is TRBJ2-7, with 7 positions matching TRBD1. Losses at the gene ends were 3 bases for V and 3 bases for J; bases not matched to a gene: 14. Germline V gene lookup returns CDR1 SEHNR and CDR2 FQNEAQ (reference sequence). This CDR3 region has 17 residues. CDR3 in amino acids: CASSLERQGAGFYEQYF. For the CDR3, the DNA is TGTGCCAGCAGCTTGGAGCGACAGGGAGCAGGGTTCTACGAGCAGTACTTC.

Points on this clonotype: Germline is not matched at one junction end, which may reflect a read error. The gene calls are TRBV5-1 and TRBJ2-1, with D tentatively TRBD2 (5 bases). Germline V gene data show CDR1 as SGHRS and CDR2 as YFSETQ. This CDR3 comprises 17 residues. CDR3: CASNLAGRVGSYNEQFF. CDR3 in DNA: TGCGCCAGCAACTTGGCTGGGCGGGTTGGATCCTACAATGAGCAGTTCTTC.

This clonotype appeared a few times. The chain is built from TRBV5-1 and TRBJ2-1; the D gene could be TRBD1 or TRBD2 (5 bases each). Trimming removed 6 bases from V and 8 bases from J, with 12 bases in between. Germline loops: CDR1 SGHRS, CDR2 YFSETQ. This CDR3 is built from 12 residues. Here the CDR3 reads CASTQGSDEQFF. In nucleotides, the CDR3 is TGCGCCAGCACCCAGGGTAGCGATGAGCAGTTCTTC.

The CDR3 DNA reads as TGTGCCAGCAGTGAATTAGCAGGGCAGGGTAAGCACAATGAGCAGTTCTTC. This translates into CASSELAGQGKHNEQFF. The J gene is TRBJ2-1, the V gene TRBV25-1, with TRBD1 as a possible D gene (5 bases). In germline, CDR1 is MGHDK, CDR2 SYGVNS. The V gene lost 1 base and the J gene lost 5 bases, with 18 bases spanning the gap. This CDR3 contains 17 residues.

The chain is built from TRBV20-1 and TRBJ2-7; 7 nucleotides match TRBD1. The DNA matches TRBJ2-4 better at its end, which makes the J call doubtful. CDR3 size: 13 residues. CDR1 is DFQATT, CDR2 SNEGSKA, per germline (reference sequence). For the CDR3, the DNA is TGCAGTGCCCTCGGACAGGTGGCCAACATTCAGTACTTC. This encodes CSALGQVANIQYF.

A few counts support this clonotype. J is TRBJ2-1 and V is TRBV12-3 or TRBV12-4, with D tentatively TRBD2 (6 bases). The V and J ends lost 1 base and 8 bases respectively, with 9 bases between them. The CDR3 is 13 amino acids. CDR3: CASSLVLAHEQFF. The CDR3 DNA reads as TGTGCCAGCAGTTTAGTACTAGCCCATGAGCAGTTCTTC.

This clonotype was found once. The junction departs from the called germline gene at one end, perhaps through a read error. The CDR3 DNA reads TGTGCCATCAGGGGACAGGTCGAGGGGAACACTGAAGTTTTCTTT. It is translated as CAIRGQVEGNTEVFF. This chain connects TRBV10-3 to TRBJ1-1; 8 bases line up with TRBD1. From germline, CDR1 is ENHRY and CDR2 SYGVKD. This CDR3 region has 15 residues.

This clonotype turned up a few times. Written as DNA, the CDR3 is TGTGCCAGCTCCCGTCTAGCAGGGGCTGGGGCCAACGTCCTGACTTTC. Its translation is CASSRLAGAGANVLTF. The V gene is TRBV25-1, the J gene TRBJ2-6; possibly TRBD1 for D (6 bases). Trimming shortened V by 8 bases and J by 2 bases, and 16 bases separated the two germline ends. Germline V gene data show CDR1 as MGHDK and CDR2 as SYGVNS. The CDR3 spans 16 residues.